The clone carrying this T cell receptor beta chain occurred many times. Antigen specificity is unknown. Each patient was aged 18 to 65 and had newly diagnosed hyperthyroidism of under 2 months' duration. The data belong to a study of T cells in Graves' hyperthyroidism and ophthalmopathy. TCR beta CDR3 region amplification was performed from RNA transcripts. A set of HTBI primers served as the primers for a first-round RT-PCR of the TCR CDR3. One entry per CDR3 protein, called by TCRdb with MiXCR from the multiplex PCR reads. The sample lists under 400,000 distinct CDR3 sequences, approximately 13% occurring once. Germline assignment: CDR1 LGHNT and CDR2 FRNRAP. The CDR3 is 14 residues long. Trimming stripped 3 bases from V and 2 bases from J, with 9 bases between. Notes on the study in general: Ophthalmopathy was told apart from stable hyperthyroidism by a 13 V-J model.

The receptor was derived from a young woman with Graves' hyperthyroidism. The genes are TRBV12-5 and TRBJ2-3; D not certain. Sequencing was done on a sample of blood. The CDR3 DNA reads TGTGCTAGTGGTTTACAAGATATCACAGATACGCAGTATTTT. It translates to CASGLQDITDTQYF.